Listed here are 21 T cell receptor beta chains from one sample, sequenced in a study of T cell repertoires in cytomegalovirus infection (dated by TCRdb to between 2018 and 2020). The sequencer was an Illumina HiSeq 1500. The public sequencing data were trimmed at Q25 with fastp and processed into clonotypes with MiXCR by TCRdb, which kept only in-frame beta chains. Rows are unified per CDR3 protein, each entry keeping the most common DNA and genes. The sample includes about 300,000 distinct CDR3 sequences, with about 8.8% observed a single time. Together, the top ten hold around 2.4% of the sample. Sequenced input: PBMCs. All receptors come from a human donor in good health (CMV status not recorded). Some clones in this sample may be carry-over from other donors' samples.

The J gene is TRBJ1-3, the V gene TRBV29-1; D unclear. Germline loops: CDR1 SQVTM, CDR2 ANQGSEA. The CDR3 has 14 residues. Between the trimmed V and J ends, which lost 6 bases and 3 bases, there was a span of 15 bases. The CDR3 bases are TGCAGCGTCGGGGAGCGGACTCGTGGAAACACCATATATTTT. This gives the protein CSVGERTRGNTIYF.

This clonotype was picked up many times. DNA for the CDR3: TGTGCCAGCAGTTACGGGTCGAACACCGGGGAGCTGTTTTTT. This encodes CASSYGSNTGELFF. The rearrangement links TRBV7-2 to TRBJ2-2; D call uncertain. Looked up from germline, CDR1 is SGHTA and CDR2 is FQGNSA. Trimming pared 6 bases from V and 0 bases from J, leaving 8 bases between. The CDR3 sequence is 14 residues long. Together with reference TRBV7-2 and TRBJ2-2, the CDR3 gives the full variable domain: GAGVSQSPSNKVTEKGKDVELRCDPISGHTALYWYRQSLGQGLEFLIYFQGNSAPDKSGLPSDRFSAERTGGSVSTLTIQRTQQEDSAVYLCASSYGSNTGELFFGEGSRLTVL.

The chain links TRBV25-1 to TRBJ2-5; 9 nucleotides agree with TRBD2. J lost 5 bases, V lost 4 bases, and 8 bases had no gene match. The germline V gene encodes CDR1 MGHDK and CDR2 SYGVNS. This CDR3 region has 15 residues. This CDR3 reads CASSGGLASTETQYF. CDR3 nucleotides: TGTGCCAGCAGTGGGGGACTAGCATCTACGGAGACCCAGTACTTC. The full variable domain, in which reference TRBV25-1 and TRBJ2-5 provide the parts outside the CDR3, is EADIYQTPRYLVIGTGKKITLECSQTMGHDKMYWYQQDPGMELHLIHYSYGVNSTEKGDLSSESTVSRIRTEHFPLTLESARPSHTSQYLCASSGGLASTETQYFGPGTRLLVL.

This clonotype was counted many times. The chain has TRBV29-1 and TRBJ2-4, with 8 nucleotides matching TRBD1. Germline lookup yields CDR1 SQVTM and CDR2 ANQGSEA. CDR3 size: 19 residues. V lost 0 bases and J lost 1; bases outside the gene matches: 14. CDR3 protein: CSVEEEAGGGRRAKNIQYF. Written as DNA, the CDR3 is TGCAGCGTTGAAGAGGAGGCAGGGGGCGGTCGACGGGCCAAAAACATTCAGTACTTC.

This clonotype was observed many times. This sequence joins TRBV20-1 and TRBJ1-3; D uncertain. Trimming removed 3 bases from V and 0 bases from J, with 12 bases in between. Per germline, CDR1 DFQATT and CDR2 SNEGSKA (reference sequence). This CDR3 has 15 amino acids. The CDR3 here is CSARFGRYSGNTIYF. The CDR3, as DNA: TGCAGTGCTAGGTTTGGGCGGTACTCTGGAAACACCATATATTTT.

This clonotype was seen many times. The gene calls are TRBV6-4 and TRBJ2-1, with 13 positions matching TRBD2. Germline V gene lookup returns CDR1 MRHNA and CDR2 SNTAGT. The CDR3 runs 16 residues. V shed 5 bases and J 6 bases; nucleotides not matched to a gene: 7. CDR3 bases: TGTGCCAGCAGTAGATCAACTAGCGGGGGGGCCAATGAGCAGTTCTTC. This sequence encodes CASSRSTSGGANEQFF.

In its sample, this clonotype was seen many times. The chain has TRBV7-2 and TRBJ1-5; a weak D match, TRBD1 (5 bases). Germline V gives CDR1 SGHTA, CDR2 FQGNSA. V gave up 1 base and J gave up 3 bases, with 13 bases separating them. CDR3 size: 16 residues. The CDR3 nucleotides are TGTGCCAGCAGCTTAGTAAGTGGGACTGACAATCAGCCCCAGCATTTT. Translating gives CASSLVSGTDNQPQHF.

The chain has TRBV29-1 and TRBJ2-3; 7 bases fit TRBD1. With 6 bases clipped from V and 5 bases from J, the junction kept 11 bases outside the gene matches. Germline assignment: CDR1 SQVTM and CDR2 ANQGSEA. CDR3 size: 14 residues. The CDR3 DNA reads TGCAGCGTCTCCGACAGGGTGAGTCGAGATACGCAGTATTTT. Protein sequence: CSVSDRVSRDTQYF.

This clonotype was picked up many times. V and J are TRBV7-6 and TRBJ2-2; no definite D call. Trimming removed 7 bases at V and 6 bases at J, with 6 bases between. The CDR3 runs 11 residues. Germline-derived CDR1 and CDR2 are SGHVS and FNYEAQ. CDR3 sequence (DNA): TGTGCCAGCATCCCACCCGGGGAGCTGTTTTTT. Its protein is CASIPPGELFF.

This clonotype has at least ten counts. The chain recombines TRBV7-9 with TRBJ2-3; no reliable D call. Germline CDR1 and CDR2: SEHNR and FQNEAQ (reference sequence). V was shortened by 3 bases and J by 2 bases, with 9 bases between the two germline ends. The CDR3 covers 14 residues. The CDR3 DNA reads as TGTGCCAGCAGCTTGGTCGCACTCACAGATACGCAGTATTTT. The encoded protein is CASSLVALTDTQYF.

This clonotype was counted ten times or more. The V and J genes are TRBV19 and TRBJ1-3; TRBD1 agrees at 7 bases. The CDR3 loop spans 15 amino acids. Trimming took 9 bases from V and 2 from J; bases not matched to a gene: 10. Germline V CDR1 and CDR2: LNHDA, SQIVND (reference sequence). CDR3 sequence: CASAPTGTAGNTIYF. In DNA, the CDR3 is TGTGCCAGCGCGCCGACTGGGACAGCTGGAAACACCATATATTTT.

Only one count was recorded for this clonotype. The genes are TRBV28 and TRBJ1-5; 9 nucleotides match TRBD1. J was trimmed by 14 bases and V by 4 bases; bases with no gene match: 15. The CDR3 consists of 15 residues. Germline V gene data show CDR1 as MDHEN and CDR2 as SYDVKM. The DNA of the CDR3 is TGTGCCAGCAGTTCCTCCGGGACAGGGTCTGCGAGGGAGCATTTT. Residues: CASSSSGTGSAREHF.

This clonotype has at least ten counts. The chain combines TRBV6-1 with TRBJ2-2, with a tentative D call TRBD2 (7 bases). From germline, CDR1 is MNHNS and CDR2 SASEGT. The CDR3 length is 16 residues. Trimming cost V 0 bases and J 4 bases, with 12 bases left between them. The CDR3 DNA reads TGTGCCAGCAGTGAAGCTCGGGGGGCCACCACCGGGGAGCTGTTTTTT. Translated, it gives CASSEARGATTGELFF.

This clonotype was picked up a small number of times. The CDR3 region is CASSIAVEQFF. CDR3 nucleotide sequence: TGTGCCAGCAGCATAGCCGTGGAGCAGTTCTTC. The chain joins TRBV28 to TRBJ2-1; the D is unclear. The CDR3 runs 11 residues. Germline V gene data show CDR1 as MDHEN and CDR2 as SYDVKM. Trimming removed 6 bases at V and 10 bases at J, with 10 bases between.

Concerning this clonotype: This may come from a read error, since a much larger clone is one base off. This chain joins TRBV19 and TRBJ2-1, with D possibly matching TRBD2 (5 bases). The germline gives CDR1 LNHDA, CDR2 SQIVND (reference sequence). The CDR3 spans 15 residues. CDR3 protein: CASSTRRGFVDELFF. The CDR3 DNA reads TGTGCCAGTAGTACCCGTCGCGGGTTCGTTGATGAGCTGTTCTTC.

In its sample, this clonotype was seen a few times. The CDR3 loop reads CAISESRDSGANVLTF. The DNA for the CDR3 is TGTGCCATCAGTGAGTCGAGGGACTCTGGGGCCAACGTCCTGACTTTC. The chain joins TRBV10-3 to TRBJ2-6; a weak D match, TRBD2 (5 bases). Trimming removed 0 bases from V and 0 bases from J, with 6 bases in between. This CDR3 has 16 amino acids. Germline CDR1 and CDR2: ENHRY and SYGVKD.

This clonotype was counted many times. The CDR3 protein is CASSYVAPGTEKLFF. The CDR3 DNA reads as TGTGCCAGCAGTTACGTCGCCCCGGGGACTGAAAAACTGTTTTTT. The V gene is TRBV6-6, the J gene TRBJ1-4; tentatively, D is TRBD1 (5 bases). V dropped 2 bases and J dropped 7 bases, with 14 bases sitting between them. The CDR3 has 15 amino acids. Germline V gene data show CDR1 as MNHNY and CDR2 as SVGAGI (reference sequence).

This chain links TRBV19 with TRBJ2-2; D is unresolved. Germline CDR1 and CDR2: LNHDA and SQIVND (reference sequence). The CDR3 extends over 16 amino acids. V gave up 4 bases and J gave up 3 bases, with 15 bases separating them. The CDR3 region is CASSTRRSRDTGELFF. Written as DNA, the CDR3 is TGTGCCAGTAGTACCCGGAGAAGTAGGGACACCGGGGAGCTGTTTTTT.

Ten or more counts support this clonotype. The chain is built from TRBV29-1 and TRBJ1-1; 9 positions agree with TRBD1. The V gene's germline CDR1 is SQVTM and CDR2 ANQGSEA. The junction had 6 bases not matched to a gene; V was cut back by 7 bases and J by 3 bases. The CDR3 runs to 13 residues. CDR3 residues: CSGGTGKDTEAFF. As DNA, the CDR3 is TGCAGCGGGGGGACAGGGAAGGACACTGAAGCTTTCTTT.

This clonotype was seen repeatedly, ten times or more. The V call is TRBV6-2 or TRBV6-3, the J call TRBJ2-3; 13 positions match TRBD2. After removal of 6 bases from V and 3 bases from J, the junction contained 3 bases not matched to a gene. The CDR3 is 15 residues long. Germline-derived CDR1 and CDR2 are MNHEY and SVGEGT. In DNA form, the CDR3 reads TGTGCCAGCAGATGGACTAGCGGGGGAACAGATACGCAGTATTTT. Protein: CASRWTSGGTDTQYF.

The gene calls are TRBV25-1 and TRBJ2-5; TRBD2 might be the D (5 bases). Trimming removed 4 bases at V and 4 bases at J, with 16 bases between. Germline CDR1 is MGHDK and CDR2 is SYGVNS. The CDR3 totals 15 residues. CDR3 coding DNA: TGTGCCAGCAGTGTCGGACTGTCGGCCGGAGAGACCCAGTACTTC. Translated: CASSVGLSAGETQYF.